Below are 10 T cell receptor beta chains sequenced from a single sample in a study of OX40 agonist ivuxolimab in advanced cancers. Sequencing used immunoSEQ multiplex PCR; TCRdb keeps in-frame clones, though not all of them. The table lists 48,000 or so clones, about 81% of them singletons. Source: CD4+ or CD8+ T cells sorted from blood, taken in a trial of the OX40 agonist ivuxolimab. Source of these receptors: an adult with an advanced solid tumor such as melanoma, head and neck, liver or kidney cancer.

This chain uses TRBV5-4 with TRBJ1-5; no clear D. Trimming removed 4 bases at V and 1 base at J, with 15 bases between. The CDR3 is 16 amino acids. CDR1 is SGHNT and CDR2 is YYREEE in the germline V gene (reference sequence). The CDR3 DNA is TGTGCCAGCAGCACCTCAGGAGAGGGCAGCAATCAGCCCCAGCATTTT. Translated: CASSTSGEGSNQPQHF.

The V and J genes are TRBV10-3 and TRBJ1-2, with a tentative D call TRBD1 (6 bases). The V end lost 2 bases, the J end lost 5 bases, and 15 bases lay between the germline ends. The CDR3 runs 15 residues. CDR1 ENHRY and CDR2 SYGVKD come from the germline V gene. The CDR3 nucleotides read TGTGCCATCAGTGAGAGTGGGGGGCTGGGATATGGCTACACCTTC. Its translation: CAISESGGLGYGYTF.

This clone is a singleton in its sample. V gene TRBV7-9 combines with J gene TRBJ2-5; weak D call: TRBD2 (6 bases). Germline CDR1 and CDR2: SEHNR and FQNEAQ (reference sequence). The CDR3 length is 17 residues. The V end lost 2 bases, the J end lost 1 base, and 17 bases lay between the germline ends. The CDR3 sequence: CASSLYPGGIPQETQYF. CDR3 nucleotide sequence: TGTGCCAGCAGCTTATACCCCGGCGGGATTCCCCAAGAGACCCAGTACTTC.

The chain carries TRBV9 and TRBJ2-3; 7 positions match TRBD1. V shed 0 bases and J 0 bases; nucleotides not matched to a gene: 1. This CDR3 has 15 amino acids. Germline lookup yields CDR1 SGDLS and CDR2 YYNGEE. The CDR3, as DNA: TGTGCCAGCAGCGTAGAGGGGGCTAGCACAGATACGCAGTATTTT. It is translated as CASSVEGASTDTQYF.

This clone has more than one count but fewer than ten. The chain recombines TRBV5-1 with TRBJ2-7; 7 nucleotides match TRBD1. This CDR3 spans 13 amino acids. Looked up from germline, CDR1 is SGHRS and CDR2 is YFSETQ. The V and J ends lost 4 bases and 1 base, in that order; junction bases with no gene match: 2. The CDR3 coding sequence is TGCGCCAGCAGCCGGGACAGATCCTACGAGCAGTACTTC. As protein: CASSRDRSYEQYF.

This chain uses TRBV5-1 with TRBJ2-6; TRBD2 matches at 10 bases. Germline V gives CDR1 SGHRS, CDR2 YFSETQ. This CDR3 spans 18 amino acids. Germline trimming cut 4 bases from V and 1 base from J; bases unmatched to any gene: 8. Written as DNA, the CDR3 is TGCGCCAGCAGCAGGCCCGGACTAGCGGCTTCTGGGGCCAACGTCCTGACTTTC. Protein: CASSRPGLAASGANVLTF.

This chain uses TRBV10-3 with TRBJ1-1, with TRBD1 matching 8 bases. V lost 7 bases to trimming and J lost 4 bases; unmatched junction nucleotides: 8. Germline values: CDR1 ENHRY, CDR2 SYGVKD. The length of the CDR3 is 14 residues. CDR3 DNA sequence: TGTGCCATCAACTCGAGACAGGGGCTCACTGAAGCTTTCTTT. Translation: CAINSRQGLTEAFF.

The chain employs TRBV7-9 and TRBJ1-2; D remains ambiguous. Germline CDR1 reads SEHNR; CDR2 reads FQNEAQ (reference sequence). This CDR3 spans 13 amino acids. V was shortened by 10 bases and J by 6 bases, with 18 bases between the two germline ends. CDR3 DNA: TGTGCCACCGACCGGTCAACGGGGAATGGCTACACCTTC. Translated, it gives CATDRSTGNGYTF.

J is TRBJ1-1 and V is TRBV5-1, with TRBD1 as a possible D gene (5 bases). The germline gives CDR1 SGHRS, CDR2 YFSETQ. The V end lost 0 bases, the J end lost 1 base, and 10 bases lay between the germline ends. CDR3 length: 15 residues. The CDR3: CASSLEGPPNTEAFF. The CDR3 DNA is TGCGCCAGCAGCTTGGAGGGGCCCCCGAACACTGAAGCTTTCTTT.

The CDR3 region is CASSQGPGQPQHF. The CDR3 nucleotides read TGTGCCAGCAGTCAGGGCCCAGGCCAGCCCCAGCATTTT. The V call is TRBV6-1, the J call TRBJ1-5; a possible D gene is TRBD1 (5 bases). Per the germline V gene, CDR1 is MNHNS and CDR2 is SASEGT. V was clipped by 5 bases and J by 7 bases, with 12 bases between them. CDR3 length: 13 residues.